Each of the 25 T cell receptor beta chains below was sequenced from the same sample in a study of TIL therapy for anti-PD-1-resistant metastatic lung cancer. As for time point: pre-treatment sample, taken before nivolumab and TIL therapy. This was the immunoSEQ v3 assay. Assay: immunoSEQ multiplex PCR; the TCRdb copy retains only in-frame clones and omits some. The sample contains some 57,000 clones, about nine tenths of which appear only once. The material was blood, obtained at baseline. The receptors shown here come from a person aged 25 to 80 with non-small cell lung cancer.

V gene TRBV1 combines with J gene TRBJ2-2; TRBD2, the table's D call, lacks a check against the DNA. TRBV1 is a known pseudogene. The CDR3 spans 17 residues. The CDR3 DNA reads TGCACCAGCAGCCAAGAACCCGGACTAGCGGTCACCGGGGAGCTGTTTTTT. Its protein product is CTSSQEPGLAVTGELFF.

The gene calls are TRBV10-3 and TRBJ2-7; D is uncertain. This CDR3 has 12 amino acids. The V gene lost 3 bases and the J gene lost 4 bases, with 7 bases spanning the gap. Per the germline V gene, CDR1 is ENHRY and CDR2 is SYGVKD. The DNA for the CDR3 is TGTGCCATCAGTGATCAGTTGTACGAGCAGTACTTC. Translating it yields CAISDQLYEQYF.

The chain combines TRBV9 with TRBJ2-7; the D gene is possibly TRBD1 (6 bases). The V gene lost 3 bases and the J gene lost 5 bases, with 24 bases spanning the gap. The CDR3 has 17 residues. The V gene's germline CDR1 is SGDLS and CDR2 YYNGEE. CDR3: CASSEGIWGHKGNEQYF. The CDR3 DNA sequence: TGTGCCAGCAGCGAAGGGATATGGGGGCATAAAGGAAACGAGCAGTACTTC.

The V call is TRBV6-1, the J call TRBJ2-1; 7 bases map to TRBD2. Germline V gene lookup returns CDR1 MNHNS and CDR2 SASEGT. V lost 3 bases, J lost 2 bases, and 4 bases stayed unmatched. The CDR3 runs 15 residues. The CDR3 loop is CASSDVREPYNEQFF. CDR3 coding DNA: TGTGCCAGCAGTGATGTGCGGGAGCCCTACAATGAGCAGTTCTTC.

This clone was seen more than once but under ten times. The CDR3 spells CASSRTATIEPQHF. CDR3 DNA sequence: TGTGCCAGTAGTAGGACAGCGACGATAGAGCCCCAGCATTTT. The V gene is TRBV19, the J gene TRBJ1-5; possible D gene TRBD1, 6 bases. V shed 4 bases and J shed 8 bases, with 15 bases lying between them. Per the germline V gene, CDR1 is LNHDA and CDR2 is SQIVND (reference sequence). The CDR3 is made up of 14 amino acids.

CDR3 residues: CASSLSGADYGYTF. CDR3 coding DNA: TGTGCCAGCAGCTTGTCAGGGGCAGACTATGGCTACACCTTC. The chain combines TRBV5-8 with TRBJ1-2; D might be TRBD1 (6 bases). Trimming cost V 1 base and J 3 bases, with 10 bases left between them. This CDR3 contains 14 residues. Germline CDR1 is SGHTS and CDR2 is YDEGEE.

The chain is built from TRBV5-1 and TRBJ2-2, with 8 bases fitting TRBD1. Looked up from germline, CDR1 is SGHRS and CDR2 is YFSETQ. This CDR3 spans 15 amino acids. V was pared by 4 bases and J by 4 bases, with 6 bases of the junction left unmatched. The CDR3 protein is CASSTGGSSTGELFF. Written as DNA, the CDR3 is TGCGCCAGCAGCACAGGGGGGTCGTCCACCGGGGAGCTGTTTTTT.

As DNA, the CDR3 is TGTGCCTCCATTCAGGGCACCTCCCTGGAGCAGTACTTC. Translated: CASIQGTSLEQYF. V and J are TRBV6-5 and TRBJ2-7; tentative D call: TRBD1 (5 bases). The CDR3 is made up of 13 amino acids. The V gene's germline CDR1 is MNHEY and CDR2 SVGAGI. The V end lost 11 bases, the J end lost 7 bases, and 21 bases lay between the germline ends.

J is TRBJ1-2 and V is TRBV28, with unresolved D. This CDR3 contains 12 residues. The germline CDR1 and CDR2 sequences are MDHEN and SYDVKM. V was pared by 5 bases and J by 6 bases, with 10 bases between. The CDR3 DNA sequence: TGTGCCAGCAGTCTCAGGAAAGATGGCTACACCTTC. Its protein product is CASSLRKDGYTF.

This clone was counted once. The chain joins TRBV30 to TRBJ1-1, with TRBD1 as a possible D gene (5 bases). The CDR3 is 13 residues long. Between the trimmed V and J ends, which lost 5 bases and 3 bases, there was a span of 13 bases. The germline V gene encodes CDR1 GTSNPN and CDR2 SVGIG (reference sequence). CDR3 bases: TGTGCCTGGGGCAGGGACGCGGACACTGAAGCTTTCTTT. Translated, it gives CAWGRDADTEAFF. Using reference TRBV30 and TRBJ1-1 for the parts outside the CDR3, the full variable domain is SQTIHQWPATLVQPVGSPLSLECTVEGTSNPNLYWYRQAAGRGLQLLFYSVGIGQISSEVPQNLSASRPQDRQFILSSKKLLLSDSGFYLCAWGRDADTEAFFGQGTRLTVV.

This rearrangement joins TRBV11-2 to TRBJ1-4; D ambiguous. Trimming took off 1 base at V and 0 bases at J, with 6 bases between the two ends. In germline, CDR1 is SGHAT, CDR2 FQNNGV. The CDR3 is 15 residues long. The CDR3 loop is CASSLAYATNEKLFF. CDR3 bases: TGTGCCAGCAGCTTAGCGTACGCAACTAATGAAAAACTGTTTTTT.

The V and J genes are TRBV29-1 and TRBJ1-2; the D gene is possibly TRBD1 (5 bases). The CDR3 is 11 residues long. Germline CDR1 SQVTM, CDR2 ANQGSEA. The V gene lost 5 bases and the J gene lost 4 bases, with 8 bases spanning the gap. The DNA for the CDR3 is TGCAGCGTTTCGGGGCTCTATGGCTACACCTTC. Translated, it gives CSVSGLYGYTF.

This chain links TRBV7-6 with TRBJ2-2; perhaps D is TRBD1 or TRBD2 (5 bases each). The CDR3 consists of 15 residues. Germline V gene lookup returns CDR1 SGHVS and CDR2 FNYEAQ. With 5 bases removed from V and 7 bases from J, the gap between germline ends came to 17 bases. In DNA form, the CDR3 reads TGTGCCAGCAGCCTTACGAGGGGAATCAGCGGGGAGCTGTTTTTT. Translated, it gives CASSLTRGISGELFF.

The chain uses TRBV7-9 and TRBJ2-7; 8 nucleotides line up with TRBD1. V shed 5 bases and J 3 bases; nucleotides not matched to a gene: 6. The CDR3 spans 14 residues. Germline loops: CDR1 SEHNR, CDR2 FQNEAQ (reference sequence). CDR3 sequence (DNA): TGTGCCAGCAGCCCACCGGGACAGGTCTACGAGCAGTACTTC. Protein sequence: CASSPPGQVYEQYF.

The chain joins TRBV9 to TRBJ2-2; TRBD1 matches at 10 bases. This CDR3 contains 17 residues. Germline CDR1 and CDR2: SGDLS and YYNGEE. V lost 0 bases to trimming and J lost 8 bases; unmatched junction nucleotides: 10. CDR3 sequence (DNA): TGTGCCAGCAGCGTAGGTGTGGGACAGGGGAATGGAGGGGAGCTGTTTTTT. Translating it yields CASSVGVGQGNGGELFF.

J is TRBJ1-2 and V is TRBV19, with D tentatively TRBD1 (5 bases). With 2 bases removed from V and 3 bases from J, the gap between germline ends came to 13 bases. CDR3 size: 15 residues. CDR1 is LNHDA, CDR2 SQIVND, per germline (reference sequence). The CDR3 protein is CASSIRAGTDYGYTF. The CDR3 DNA sequence: TGTGCCAGTAGTATAAGGGCCGGGACGGACTATGGCTACACCTTC. The whole variable domain, filled in from reference TRBV19 and TRBJ1-2, reads DGGITQSPKYLFRKEGQNVTLSCEQNLNHDAMYWYRQDPGQGLRLIYYSQIVNDFQKGDIAEGYSVSREKKESFPLTVTSAQKNPTAFYLCASSIRAGTDYGYTFGSGTRLTVV.

This clone was observed a few times. This sequence joins TRBV7-3 and TRBJ1-1, with D perhaps TRBD1 (6 bases). CDR3 length: 13 residues. Trimming left V 1 base short and J 6 bases short, with 9 bases between. Germline V gene data show CDR1 as SGHTA and CDR2 as FQGTGA. CDR3 sequence reads: CASSLIGGAEAFF. CDR3 nucleotides: TGTGCCAGCAGCTTAATAGGGGGGGCTGAAGCTTTCTTT.

This clone has just one count. The genes are TRBV12-3 or TRBV12-4 and TRBJ1-2; 8 bases line up with TRBD1. V shed 8 bases and J 2 bases; nucleotides not matched to a gene: 4. The CDR3 totals 13 residues. The CDR3 DNA reads as TGTGCCAGCTGGACAGGGCCCAACTATGGCTACACCTTC. Protein sequence: CASWTGPNYGYTF.

The rearrangement joins TRBV11-1 to TRBJ2-4, with unresolved D. V dropped 3 bases and J dropped 6 bases, with 9 bases sitting between them. The CDR3 totals 13 residues. Looked up from germline, CDR1 is SGHAT and CDR2 is FQDESV (reference sequence). The CDR3 DNA follows: TGTGCCAGCAGCTTGAGTCCCGGAAACATTCAGTACTTC. This codes for CASSLSPGNIQYF. Full variable domain (rest looked up from reference TRBV11-1 and TRBJ2-4): EAEVAQSPRYKITEKSQAVAFWCDPISGHATLYWYRQILGQGPELLVQFQDESVVDDSQLPKDRFSAERLKGVDSTLKIQPAELGDSAMYLCASSLSPGNIQYFGAGTRLSVL.

The chain recombines TRBV10-2 with TRBJ2-1; 10 bases align to TRBD2. Germline values: CDR1 WSHSY, CDR2 SAAADI. V lost 4 bases, J lost 8 bases, and 5 bases stayed unmatched. The CDR3 covers 14 residues. Here the CDR3 reads CASSVSGGADEQFF. CDR3 sequence (DNA): TGCGCCAGCAGTGTGAGCGGGGGGGCCGATGAGCAGTTCTTC.

The table lists this clone with a few counts. The V call is TRBV5-8, the J call TRBJ1-1, with TRBD1 matching 7 bases. Germline CDR1 reads SGHTS; CDR2 reads YDEGEE. Unmatched junction bases numbered 5, after V lost 2 bases and J lost 1 base. The CDR3 totals 15 residues. The CDR3 is CASSFIDRENTEAFF. DNA for the CDR3: TGTGCCAGCAGCTTTATCGACAGGGAGAACACTGAAGCTTTCTTT.

The genes are TRBV5-5 and TRBJ2-5, with TRBD1 matching 8 bases. This CDR3 has 16 residues. Germline V gene lookup returns CDR1 SGHKS and CDR2 YYEKEE (reference sequence). The trim removed 0 bases at V and 3 bases at J, leaving 7 bases unmatched. The DNA for the CDR3 is TGTGCCAGCAGCTTGGAAACCGGGACAGGTGAAGAGACCCAGTACTTC. Protein sequence: CASSLETGTGEETQYF.

This chain connects TRBV6-2 or TRBV6-3 to TRBJ2-7; D perhaps matches TRBD2 (6 bases). The CDR3 extends over 15 amino acids. CDR1 is MNHEY and CDR2 is SVGEGT in the germline V gene. V gave up 0 bases and J gave up 6 bases, with 15 bases separating them. The CDR3 here is CASSYSGGSSLEQYF. Written as DNA, the CDR3 is TGTGCCAGCAGTTACTCTGGGGGGAGCTCCCTCGAGCAGTACTTC.

V gene TRBV27 combines with J gene TRBJ2-7; 11 nucleotides line up with TRBD2. Germline trimming cut 5 bases from V and 4 bases from J; bases unmatched to any gene: 7. Germline assignment: CDR1 MNHEY and CDR2 SMNVEV (reference sequence). The CDR3 has 15 residues. CDR3 sequence (DNA): TGTGCCAGCAGTCCTTATAGCGGGAGGGTTTACGAGCAGTACTTC. It translates to CASSPYSGRVYEQYF.

V usage is TRBV6-1 and J usage is TRBJ2-3; D is unresolved. The germline V and J ends were trimmed by 3 bases and 5 bases, with 15 bases remaining between them. Germline-derived CDR1 and CDR2 are MNHNS and SASEGT. The CDR3 totals 15 residues. The CDR3 DNA reads as TGTGCCAGCAGTGATCTCTTCTCCACGGAAGATACGCAGTATTTT. Translating gives CASSDLFSTEDTQYF.